The entry below gives a single TCR beta chain sequence along with its context. The CDR3 runs 13 residues. The V end lost 6 bases, the J end lost 1 base, and 10 bases lay between the germline ends. The germline gives CDR1 SGHRS, CDR2 YFSETQ. The TCR beta repertoire was assessed by survey-level immunoSEQ sequencing. Method: immunoSEQ multiplex PCR; TCRdb's copy keeps in-frame clones and lacks some. The sample has around 49,000 clones, about 92% seen once. V usage is TRBV5-1 and J usage is TRBJ1-1; TRBD1 might be the D (5 bases). The origin of this receptor is a man aged 35-49 years with rheumatoid arthritis. The sequenced sample was PBMCs. For the CDR3, the DNA is TGCGCCAGCATAGGGGTCGCGAACACTGAAGCTTTCTTT. This translates into CASIGVANTEAFF.